Listed here are 12 T cell receptor beta chains from one sample, sequenced in a study of response to subunit inactivated influenza vaccine. From the RT-PCR reads, TCRdb called clonotypes with MiXCR, one entry per CDR3 protein. The sample consists of 550,000 to 800,000 distinct CDR3 sequences, around 14% of them appearing once. Specimen: PBMCs from blood, collected around 14 days before vaccination. The receptors were sampled from a man aged 45-60 years who received an inactivated influenza vaccine.

For the CDR3, the DNA is TGCGCCAGCAGCCAAGATCCGGAAGTCACAGATACGCAGTATTTT. It yields the protein CASSQDPEVTDTQYF. This chain links TRBV4-3 with TRBJ2-3; no reliable D call. Per germline, CDR1 LGHNA and CDR2 YSLEER. The CDR3 has 15 residues. V lost 0 bases and J lost 2, with 9 bases in between.

This clonotype was observed a few times. The chain joins TRBV27 to TRBJ1-5; a weak D match, TRBD1 (5 bases). Germline V gene data show CDR1 as MNHEY and CDR2 as SMNVEV (reference sequence). Trimming removed 3 bases from V and 6 bases from J, with 12 bases in between. There are 14 residues in the CDR3. In nucleotides, the CDR3 is TGTGCCAGCAGTTTTTTAGGGGTTTCTCAGCCCCAGCATTTT. Translating gives CASSFLGVSQPQHF.

In this sample, this clonotype turned up a few times. The chain employs TRBV5-1 and TRBJ2-1; 8 nucleotides match TRBD1. The J segment lost 5 bases and the V segment lost 4 bases, leaving 8 bases of the junction unmatched. This CDR3 comprises 15 residues. Germline V gene lookup returns CDR1 SGHRS and CDR2 YFSETQ. The CDR3 region has the DNA TGCGCCAGCAGCACGCCTTCGACAGGGGACAATGAGCAGTTCTTC. It codes for CASSTPSTGDNEQFF. The full variable domain, in which reference TRBV5-1 and TRBJ2-1 provide the parts outside the CDR3, is KAGVTQTPRYLIKTRGQQVTLSCSPISGHRSVSWYQQTPGQGLQFLFEYFSETQRNKGNFPGRFSGRQFSNSRSEMNVSTLELGDSALYLCASSTPSTGDNEQFFGPGTRLTVL.

This clonotype was detected a few times. V gene TRBV7-9 combines with J gene TRBJ1-6, with no clear D. This CDR3 is built from 15 residues. Trimming took 1 base from V and 5 from J, leaving 9 bases between them. Per germline, CDR1 SEHNR and CDR2 FQNEAQ (reference sequence). The DNA for the CDR3 is TGTGCCAGCAGCTTAGTTACAGTAAATAATTCACCCCTCCACTTT. Translating gives CASSLVTVNNSPLHF.

Comment on this clonotype: A clone one base away is much larger, so this may be a read error. The gene calls are TRBV5-1 and TRBJ2-1; 7 bases are a match to TRBD2. Germline loops: CDR1 SGHRS, CDR2 YFSETQ. CDR3 length: 16 residues. This CDR3 reads CASRRSSGSSYNEQLF. DNA for the CDR3: TGCGCCAGCAGACGTTCTAGCGGAAGCTCCTACAATGAGCAGCTCTTC.

V usage is TRBV29-1 and J usage is TRBJ1-1; D remains unclear. Trimming left V 7 bases short and J 1 base short, with 13 bases between. The CDR3 loop spans 13 amino acids. Germline V gene lookup returns CDR1 SQVTM and CDR2 ANQGSEA. CDR3 coding DNA: TGCAGCGGGGAGACCCTTTCGAACACTGAAGCTTTCTTT. As protein: CSGETLSNTEAFF.

This chain joins TRBV20-1 and TRBJ2-7; D call uncertain. CDR1 is DFQATT and CDR2 is SNEGSKA in the germline V gene (reference sequence). The CDR3 runs 14 residues. Trimming took off 0 bases at V and 5 bases at J, with 14 bases between the two ends. CDR3 nucleotides: TGCAGTGCTAGAGATCCCCTTGGCTCGGACGAGCAGTACTTC. Translating gives CSARDPLGSDEQYF.

This clonotype was observed a few times. The chain is built from TRBV7-2 and TRBJ2-5, with D perhaps matching TRBD1 or TRBD2 (6 bases each). V lost 1 base and J lost 5, with 14 bases in between. Per germline, CDR1 SGHTA and CDR2 FQGNSA. The CDR3 is 15 residues long. CDR3: CASSLVRGEWETQYF. The CDR3 bases are TGTGCCAGCAGCTTAGTTAGGGGGGAGTGGGAGACCCAGTACTTC.

The chain carries TRBV7-9 and TRBJ2-5, with D perhaps matching TRBD1 (6 bases). V was pared by 8 bases and J by 3 bases, with 10 bases between. The CDR3 runs 12 residues. Germline V gene sequence: CDR1 SEHNR, CDR2 FQNEAQ (reference sequence). The CDR3 reads CASVRTEETQYF. In DNA, the CDR3 is TGTGCCAGCGTCCGGACAGAAGAGACCCAGTACTTC.

This clonotype was observed a handful of times. The J gene is TRBJ1-1, the V gene TRBV2; unclear D gene. The V end was cut by 2 bases, the J end by 0 bases, with 10 bases between. CDR1 is SNHLY and CDR2 is FYNNEI in the germline V gene. The CDR3 covers 15 residues. CDR3 residues: CASSEIFDMNTEAFF. In DNA, the CDR3 is TGTGCCAGCAGTGAAATCTTTGACATGAACACTGAAGCTTTCTTT.

At least ten counts were recorded for this clonotype. This chain joins TRBV5-1 and TRBJ2-1, with 7 bases matching TRBD1. The germline gives CDR1 SGHRS, CDR2 YFSETQ. This CDR3 has 16 amino acids. The trim removed 1 base at V and 4 bases at J, leaving 8 bases unmatched. The CDR3 DNA sequence: TGCGCCAGCAGCTTGACAGGGGATACCCTATACAATGAGCAGTTCTTC. Its translation is CASSLTGDTLYNEQFF.

The CDR3 region is CASSAGQLGTDTQYF. Here the CDR3 DNA reads TGTGCCAGCAGTGCGGGACAGCTAGGCACAGATACGCAGTATTTT. J is TRBJ2-3 and V is TRBV6-1; the match to TRBD1 covers 7 bases. After removal of 4 bases from V and 1 base from J, the junction contained 5 bases not matched to a gene. The CDR3 sequence is 15 residues long. The germline gives CDR1 MNHNS, CDR2 SASEGT.